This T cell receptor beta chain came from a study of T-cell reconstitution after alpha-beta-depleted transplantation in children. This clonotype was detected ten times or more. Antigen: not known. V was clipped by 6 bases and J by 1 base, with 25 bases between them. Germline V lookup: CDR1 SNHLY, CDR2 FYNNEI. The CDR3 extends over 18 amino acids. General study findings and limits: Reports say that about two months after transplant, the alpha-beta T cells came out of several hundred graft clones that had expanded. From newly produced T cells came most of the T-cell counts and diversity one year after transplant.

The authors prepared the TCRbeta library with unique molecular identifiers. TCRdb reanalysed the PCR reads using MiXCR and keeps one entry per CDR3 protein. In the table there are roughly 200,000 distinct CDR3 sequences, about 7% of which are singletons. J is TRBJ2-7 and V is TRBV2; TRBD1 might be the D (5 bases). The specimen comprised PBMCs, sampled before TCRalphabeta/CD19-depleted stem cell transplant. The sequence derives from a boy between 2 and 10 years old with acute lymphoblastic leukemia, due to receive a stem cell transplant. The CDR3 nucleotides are TGTGCCAGCAGCGACCCGACCGGGTTGAGAAGGGGATCCTACGAGCAGTACTTC. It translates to CASSDPTGLRRGSYEQYF.